This T cell receptor (beta chain) was found in a study of long-term antiretroviral therapy in people with HIV. They ran version v3.0 of the immunoSEQ assay at survey level. Assay: immunoSEQ multiplex PCR; the TCRdb copy retains only in-frame clones and omits some. The sample holds some 17,000 clones, 65% to 85% seen once. All donors provided no fewer than one pre-ART and no fewer than two post-ART PBMC samples. Trimming removed 7 bases from V and 6 bases from J; junction bases left unmatched: 7. This CDR3 has 13 amino acids. Germline V gene sequence: CDR1 MNHEY, CDR2 SVGAGI. Sequencing used unsorted PBMCs, obtained around 1.3 years before starting antiretroviral therapy. This rearrangement joins TRBV6-5 to TRBJ2-3; 7 bases line up with TRBD2. The TCR originated in a man aged 25-45 years with HIV. The CDR3 region has the DNA TGTGCCAGCATGGCGGGAGAGTGGGATACGCAGTATTTT. It codes for CASMAGEWDTQYF.